Below, 3 T cell receptor beta chains from the same sample are listed, as sequenced in a study of blood T cell repertoires in COVID-19. Profiled with immunoSEQ multiplex PCR; TCRdb holds only in-frame clones, not every one. The sample has 250,000 or so clones, 70% to 90% seen once. Input material: peripheral blood. These TCRs come from a man aged 18 to 35 with active or convalescent COVID-19.

This rearrangement joins TRBV6-5 to TRBJ1-4, with TRBD1 matching 12 bases. V lost 8 bases and J lost 6; bases outside the gene matches: 7. There are 15 residues in the CDR3. Germline V lookup: CDR1 MNHEY, CDR2 SVGAGI. In DNA form, the CDR3 reads TGTGCCAGCCGAGGTGGGACAGGGGGCGATGAAAAACTGTTTTTT. It specifies CASRGGTGGDEKLFF.

This chain joins TRBV29-1 and TRBJ1-6; D remains ambiguous. Germline CDR1 is SQVTM and CDR2 is ANQGSEA. V lost 4 bases and J lost 0, with 22 bases in between. The CDR3 is made up of 19 amino acids. The CDR3 coding sequence is TGCAGCGTTGTAAGGTTCAGCGCTAATCTCAGCTCCTATAATTCACCCCTCCACTTT. Amino acids: CSVVRFSANLSSYNSPLHF.

The V gene is TRBV29-1, the J gene TRBJ2-1; perhaps TRBD1 as D (5 bases). V lost 1 base and J 7 bases, leaving 14 bases between the germline ends. The CDR3 has 14 amino acids. Germline V CDR1 and CDR2: SQVTM, ANQGSEA. This CDR3 reads CSVEAQGLVNEQFF. CDR3 sequence (DNA): TGCAGCGTTGAAGCGCAGGGATTGGTTAATGAGCAGTTCTTC.